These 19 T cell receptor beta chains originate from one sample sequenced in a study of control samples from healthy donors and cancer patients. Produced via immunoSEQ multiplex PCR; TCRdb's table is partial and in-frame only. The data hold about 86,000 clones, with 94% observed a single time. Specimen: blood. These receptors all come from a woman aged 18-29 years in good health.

The CDR3 spells CASSPDLYGYTF. In nucleotides, the CDR3 is TGTGCCAGCTCACCCGACCTGTATGGCTACACCTTC. The chain carries TRBV18 and TRBJ1-2; no definite D call. This CDR3 spans 12 amino acids. V lost 3 bases and J lost 5, with 7 bases in between. Per germline, CDR1 KGHSH and CDR2 LQKENI.

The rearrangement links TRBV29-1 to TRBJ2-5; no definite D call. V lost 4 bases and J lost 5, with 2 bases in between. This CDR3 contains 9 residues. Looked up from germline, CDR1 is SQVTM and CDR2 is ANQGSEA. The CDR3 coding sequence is TGCAGCGTTGGGGAGACCCAGTACTTC. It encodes CSVGETQYF.

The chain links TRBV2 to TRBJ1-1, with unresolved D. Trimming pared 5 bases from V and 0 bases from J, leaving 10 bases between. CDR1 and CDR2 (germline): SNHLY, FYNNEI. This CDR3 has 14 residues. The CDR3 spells CASSRSRVNTEAFF. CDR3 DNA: TGTGCCAGCAGTCGCAGTCGAGTGAACACTGAAGCTTTCTTT. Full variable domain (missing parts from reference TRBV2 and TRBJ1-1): EPEVTQTPSHQVTQMGQEVILRCVPISNHLYFYWYRQILGQKVEFLVSFYNNEISEKSEIFDDQFSVERPDGSNFTLKIRSTKLEDSAMYFCASSRSRVNTEAFFGQGTRLTVV.

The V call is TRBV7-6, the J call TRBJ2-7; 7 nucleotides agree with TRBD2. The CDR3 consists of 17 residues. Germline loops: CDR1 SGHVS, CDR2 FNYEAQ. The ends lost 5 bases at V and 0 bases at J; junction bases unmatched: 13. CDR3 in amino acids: CASSTPGTGGSSYEQYF. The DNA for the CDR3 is TGTGCCAGCAGCACCCCTGGGACGGGGGGTAGCTCCTACGAGCAGTACTTC.

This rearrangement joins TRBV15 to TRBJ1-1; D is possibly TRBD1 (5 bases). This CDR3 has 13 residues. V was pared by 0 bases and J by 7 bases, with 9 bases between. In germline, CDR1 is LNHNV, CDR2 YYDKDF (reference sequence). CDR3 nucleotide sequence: TGTGCCACCAGCAGAGAGGGGGGATATGAAGCTTTCTTT. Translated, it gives CATSREGGYEAFF.

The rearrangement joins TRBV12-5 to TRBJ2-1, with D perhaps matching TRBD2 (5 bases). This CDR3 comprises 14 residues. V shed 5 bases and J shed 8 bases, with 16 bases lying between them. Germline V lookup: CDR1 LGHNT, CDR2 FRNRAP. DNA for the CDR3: TGTGCTAGTGGTATAGGACTCCACGTCGATGAGCAGTTCTTC. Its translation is CASGIGLHVDEQFF.

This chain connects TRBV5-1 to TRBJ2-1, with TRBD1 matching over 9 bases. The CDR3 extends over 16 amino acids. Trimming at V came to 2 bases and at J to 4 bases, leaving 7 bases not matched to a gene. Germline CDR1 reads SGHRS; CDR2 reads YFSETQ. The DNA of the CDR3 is TGCGCCAGCAGCTTCACGGGACAGGGAACGTACAATGAGCAGTTCTTC. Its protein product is CASSFTGQGTYNEQFF.

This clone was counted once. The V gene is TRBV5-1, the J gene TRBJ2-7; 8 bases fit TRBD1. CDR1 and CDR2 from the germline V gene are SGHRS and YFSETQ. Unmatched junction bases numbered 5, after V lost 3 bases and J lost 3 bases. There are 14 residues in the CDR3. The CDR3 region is CASSSRTGNYEQYF. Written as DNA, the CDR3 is TGCGCCAGCAGCTCCCGGACAGGGAACTACGAGCAGTACTTC.

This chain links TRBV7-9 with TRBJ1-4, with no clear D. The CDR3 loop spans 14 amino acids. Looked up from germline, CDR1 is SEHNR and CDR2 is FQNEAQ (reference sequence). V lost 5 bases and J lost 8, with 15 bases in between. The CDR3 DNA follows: TGTGCCAGCAGCGCGGAAAGTCGTCTGGAAAAACTGTTTTTT. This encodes CASSAESRLEKLFF.

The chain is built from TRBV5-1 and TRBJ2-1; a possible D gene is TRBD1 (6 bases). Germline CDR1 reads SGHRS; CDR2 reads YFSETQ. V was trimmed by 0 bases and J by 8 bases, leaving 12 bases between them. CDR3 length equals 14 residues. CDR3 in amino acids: CASSLVQGFDEQFF. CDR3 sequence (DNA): TGCGCCAGCAGCTTGGTGCAGGGGTTCGATGAGCAGTTCTTC.

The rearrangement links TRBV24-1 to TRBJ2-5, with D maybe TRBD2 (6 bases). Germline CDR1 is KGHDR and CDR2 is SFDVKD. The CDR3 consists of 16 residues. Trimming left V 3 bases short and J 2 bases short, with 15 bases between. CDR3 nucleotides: TGTGCCACCAGTGATCCCGCGCGGCGGGGTCAAGAGACCCAGTACTTC. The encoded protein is CATSDPARRGQETQYF.

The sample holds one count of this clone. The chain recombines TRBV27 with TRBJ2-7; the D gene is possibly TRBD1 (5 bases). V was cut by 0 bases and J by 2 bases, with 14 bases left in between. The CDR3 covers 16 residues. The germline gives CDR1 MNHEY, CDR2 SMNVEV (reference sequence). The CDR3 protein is CASSLSGPVHPYEQYF. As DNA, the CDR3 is TGTGCCAGCAGTTTATCGGGGCCCGTACACCCCTACGAGCAGTACTTC.

CDR3 sequence: CASSAQGQSYEQYF. CDR3 DNA sequence: TGTGCCAGCAGCGCCCAGGGACAATCCTACGAGCAGTACTTC. This chain connects TRBV7-9 to TRBJ2-7; D is perhaps TRBD1 (6 bases). CDR3 length: 14 amino acids. Germline V gene sequence: CDR1 SEHNR, CDR2 FQNEAQ (reference sequence). V lost 5 bases to trimming and J lost 1 base, with 12 bases between them.

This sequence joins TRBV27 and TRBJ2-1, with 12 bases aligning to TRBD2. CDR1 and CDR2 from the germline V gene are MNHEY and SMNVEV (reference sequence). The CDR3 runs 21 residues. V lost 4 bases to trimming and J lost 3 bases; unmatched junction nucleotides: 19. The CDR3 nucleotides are TGTGCCAGCAGTTCCGGACTAGCGGGATCTGGGGTTAGCTCGCACTACAATGAGCAGTTCTTC. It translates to CASSSGLAGSGVSSHYNEQFF.

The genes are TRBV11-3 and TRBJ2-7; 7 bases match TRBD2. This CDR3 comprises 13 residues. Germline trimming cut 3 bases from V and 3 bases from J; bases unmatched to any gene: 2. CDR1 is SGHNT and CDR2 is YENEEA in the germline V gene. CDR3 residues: CASSFRTSYEQYF. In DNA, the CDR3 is TGTGCCAGCAGCTTTCGGACTAGCTACGAGCAGTACTTC.

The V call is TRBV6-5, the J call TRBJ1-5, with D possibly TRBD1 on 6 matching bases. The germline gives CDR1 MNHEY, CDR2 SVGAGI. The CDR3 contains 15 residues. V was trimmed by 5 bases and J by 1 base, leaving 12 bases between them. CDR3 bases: TGTGCCAGCAGTCCCGGGACAATAAGCAATCAGCCCCAGCATTTT. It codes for CASSPGTISNQPQHF.

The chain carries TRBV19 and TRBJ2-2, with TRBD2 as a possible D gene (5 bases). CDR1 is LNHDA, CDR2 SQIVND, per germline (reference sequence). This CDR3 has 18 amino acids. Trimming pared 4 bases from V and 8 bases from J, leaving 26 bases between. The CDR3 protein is CASSTSRAERWFGGELFF. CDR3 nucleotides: TGTGCCAGTAGTACGAGCCGGGCGGAGCGGTGGTTTGGTGGGGAGCTGTTTTTT.

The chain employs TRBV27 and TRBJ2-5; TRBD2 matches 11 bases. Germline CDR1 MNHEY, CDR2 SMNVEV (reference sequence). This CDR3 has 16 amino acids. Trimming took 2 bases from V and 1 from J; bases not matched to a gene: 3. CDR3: CASSLLAGGGQETQYF. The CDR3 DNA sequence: TGTGCCAGCAGTTTACTAGCGGGGGGTGGCCAAGAGACCCAGTACTTC.

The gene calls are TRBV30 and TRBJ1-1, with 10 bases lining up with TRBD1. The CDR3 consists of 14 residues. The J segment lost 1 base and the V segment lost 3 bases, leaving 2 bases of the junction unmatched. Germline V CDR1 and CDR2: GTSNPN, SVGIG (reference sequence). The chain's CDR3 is CAWRRDRGNTEAFF. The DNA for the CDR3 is TGTGCCTGGAGAAGGGACAGGGGGAACACTGAAGCTTTCTTT.